These 19 T cell receptor beta chains originate from one sample sequenced in a study of shared clonotypes between healthy human individuals. Using immunoSEQ multiplex PCR, the repertoire was profiled, and TCRdb retains in-frame clones only, with some absent. Of some 2 million clones listed, about 94% are singletons. Only CD45RO-negative cells positively selected for CCR7 counted as naive CD8 cells, so terminally differentiated effector memory CD45RA+ cells were excluded. Sequenced sample: naive CD8+ T cells sorted from blood. Receptors originate from a man in his late teens or twenties in good health.

V usage is TRBV13 and J usage is TRBJ2-5, with D uncertain. Looked up from germline, CDR1 is PRHDT and CDR2 is FYEKMQ (reference sequence). The length of the CDR3 is 15 residues. V lost 3 bases and J lost 0, with 11 bases in between. The CDR3 coding sequence is TGTGCCAGCAGCTTCTCCCCGGAGTACCAAGAGACCCAGTACTTC. It specifies CASSFSPEYQETQYF.

This chain links TRBV30 with TRBJ1-5, with 9 bases that match TRBD1. This CDR3 contains 12 residues. V dropped 3 bases and J dropped 11; count of bases not matched to a gene: 5. The germline V gene encodes CDR1 GTSNPN and CDR2 SVGIG (reference sequence). The CDR3 DNA reads TGTGCCTGGAGGGGACAGGGAATGACCCAGCATTTT. It is translated as CAWRGQGMTQHF.

The J gene is TRBJ2-7, the V gene TRBV27, with D tentatively TRBD1 (6 bases). The CDR3 has 15 amino acids. V shed 5 bases and J shed 4 bases, with 18 bases lying between them. From germline, CDR1 is MNHEY and CDR2 SMNVEV (reference sequence). The CDR3, as DNA: TGTGCCAGCAGTCAAGACAGGTCCTCTGAATACGAGCAGTACTTC. This sequence encodes CASSQDRSSEYEQYF.

This chain links TRBV9 with TRBJ2-3, with TRBD2 matching 9 bases. J lost 4 bases, V lost 3 bases, and 9 bases had no gene match. The germline CDR1 and CDR2 sequences are SGDLS and YYNGEE. The CDR3 sequence is 16 residues long. The CDR3 DNA follows: TGTGCCAGCAGCGGATTTGGCGGGGGGGTGGCAGATACGCAGTATTTT. It yields the protein CASSGFGGGVADTQYF.

The chain carries TRBV9 and TRBJ2-5, with 11 bases aligning to TRBD1. V shed 3 bases, J shed 5 bases, and the junction held 9 bases outside the gene matches. The CDR3 has 16 amino acids. The germline V gene has CDR1 SGDLS and CDR2 YYNGEE. The CDR3 nucleotides read TGTGCCAGCAGCGCCGTAAGGGGACAGGGGGACGAGACCCAGTACTTC. Its protein is CASSAVRGQGDETQYF.

V is TRBV5-1 and J is TRBJ1-6; the D gene is possibly TRBD1 (6 bases). CDR3 length: 18 amino acids. The germline V and J ends were trimmed by 0 bases and 0 bases, with 13 bases remaining between them. The V gene's germline CDR1 is SGHRS and CDR2 YFSETQ. CDR3 coding DNA: TGCGCCAGCAGCTTGGGGACAGCGTCACGCTCCTATAATTCACCCCTCCACTTT. This sequence encodes CASSLGTASRSYNSPLHF.

This sequence joins TRBV30 and TRBJ2-1, with 7 nucleotides matching TRBD2. V lost 4 bases to trimming and J lost 6 bases; unmatched junction nucleotides: 9. Germline V CDR1 and CDR2: GTSNPN, SVGIG (reference sequence). The CDR3 length is 14 residues. The CDR3 loop is CAWIPISGTNEQFF. DNA of the CDR3: TGTGCCTGGATCCCGATAAGCGGGACCAATGAGCAGTTCTTC.

The chain carries TRBV29-1 and TRBJ2-1; no clear D. The CDR3 has 13 amino acids. The V and J ends lost 7 bases and 1 base respectively, with 11 bases between them. Looked up from germline, CDR1 is SQVTM and CDR2 is ANQGSEA. The CDR3: CSDKTQSYNEQFF. The CDR3 coding sequence is TGCAGCGATAAGACACAGTCCTACAATGAGCAGTTCTTC.

This chain links TRBV7-9 with TRBJ2-1; weak D call: TRBD2 (6 bases). The CDR3 consists of 17 residues. In germline, CDR1 is SEHNR, CDR2 FQNEAQ (reference sequence). V was pared by 5 bases and J by 3 bases, with 20 bases between. The DNA for the CDR3 is TGTGCCAGCAGCCCCTCGATCAGTGGGACTCACTACAATGAGCAGTTCTTC. The encoded protein is CASSPSISGTHYNEQFF.

The genes are TRBV13 and TRBJ2-1, with 8 bases aligning to TRBD2. The CDR3 runs 16 residues. Germline CDR1 is PRHDT and CDR2 is FYEKMQ (reference sequence). V was pared by 2 bases and J by 4 bases, with 7 bases of the junction left unmatched. The CDR3 nucleotides read TGTGCCAGCAGCTTAATACGGGAGGGCCTATACAATGAGCAGTTCTTC. As protein: CASSLIREGLYNEQFF. Together with reference TRBV13 and TRBJ2-1, the CDR3 gives the full variable domain: AAGVIQSPRHLIKEKRETATLKCYPIPRHDTVYWYQQGPGQDPQFLISFYEKMQSDKGSIPDRFSAQQFSDYHSELNMSSLELGDSALYFCASSLIREGLYNEQFFGPGTRLTVL.

The V and J genes are TRBV28 and TRBJ1-1; D uncertain. Germline CDR1 and CDR2: MDHEN and SYDVKM. The CDR3 sequence is 14 residues long. Trimming removed 4 bases from V and 7 bases from J, with 16 bases in between. CDR3 DNA: TGTGCCAGCAGTTCCGTCAACAACTGGGGTGAAGCTTTCTTT. It is translated as CASSSVNNWGEAFF.

The gene calls are TRBV6-1 and TRBJ2-7; no reliable D call. The germline V and J ends were trimmed by 3 bases and 2 bases, with 17 bases remaining between them. The CDR3 runs to 16 residues. In germline, CDR1 is MNHNS, CDR2 SASEGT. CDR3 nucleotides: TGTGCCAGCAGTGACTTTCCTGGGCAGATCACCTACGAGCAGTACTTC. This codes for CASSDFPGQITYEQYF.

The chain couples TRBV6-5 to TRBJ1-3; tentative D call: TRBD1 (5 bases). V was clipped by 9 bases and J by 2 bases, with 8 bases between them. In germline, CDR1 is MNHEY, CDR2 SVGAGI. The length of the CDR3 is 12 residues. CDR3 in amino acids: CASRQPGNTIYF. The CDR3 DNA is TGTGCCAGTCGACAGCCTGGAAACACCATATATTTT.

The rearrangement links TRBV27 to TRBJ2-1; 7 nucleotides line up with TRBD1. The CDR3 is 14 residues long. V gave up 5 bases and J gave up 5 bases; unmatched junction bases: 6. Germline values: CDR1 MNHEY, CDR2 SMNVEV (reference sequence). In DNA, the CDR3 is TGTGCCAGCAGTACCCGGGACAGCAACAATGAGCAGTTCTTC. Residues: CASSTRDSNNEQFF.

V usage is TRBV11-2 and J usage is TRBJ2-1; D ambiguous. From germline, CDR1 is SGHAT and CDR2 FQNNGV. Trimming stripped 0 bases from V and 6 bases from J, with 18 bases between. The CDR3 has 17 amino acids. CDR3 region: CASSLDGLSAYFNEQFF. The CDR3 nucleotides read TGTGCCAGCAGCTTAGATGGTCTCAGTGCGTATTTCAATGAGCAGTTCTTC.

The chain has TRBV7-9 and TRBJ1-3; D gene uncertain. Germline-derived CDR1 and CDR2 are SEHNR and FQNEAQ (reference sequence). Trimming removed 4 bases at V and 0 bases at J, with 7 bases between. The CDR3 extends over 14 amino acids. The CDR3 loop reads CASSYSSSGNTIYF. Written as DNA, the CDR3 is TGTGCCAGCAGCTATAGCAGCTCTGGAAACACCATATATTTT.

The chain joins TRBV6-5 to TRBJ1-4; weak D call: TRBD1 (5 bases). The CDR3 runs 14 residues. CDR1 and CDR2 from the germline V gene are MNHEY and SVGAGI. The V end lost 5 bases, the J end lost 4 bases, and 11 bases lay between the germline ends. The CDR3 DNA is TGTGCCAGCAGTCCAGGGTTTAATAATGAAAAACTGTTTTTT. Residues: CASSPGFNNEKLFF.

This chain joins TRBV5-4 and TRBJ2-1; 11 bases map to TRBD2. Germline V CDR1 and CDR2: SGHNT, YYREEE (reference sequence). The CDR3 is 17 residues long. J lost 7 bases, V lost 4 bases, and 13 bases had no gene match. The DNA of the CDR3 is TGTGCCAGCAGCACAGAACCTGCTAGCGGGAGGTATAATGAGCAGTTCTTC. Translation gives CASSTEPASGRYNEQFF.

The chain joins TRBV27 to TRBJ2-3; D possibly corresponds to TRBD2 (7 bases). This CDR3 is 16 amino acids long. V was clipped by 2 bases and J by 4 bases, with 16 bases between them. From germline, CDR1 is MNHEY and CDR2 SMNVEV (reference sequence). CDR3 amino acids: CASSLTAGAGPDTQYF. In DNA, the CDR3 is TGTGCCAGCAGTTTAACGGCGGGGGCTGGGCCAGATACGCAGTATTTT.